A selection of T cell receptor beta chains follows, all from one sample in a study of T cell repertoires in cytomegalovirus infection. Each CDR3 protein gets one entry after TCRdb re-called the reads with MiXCR. The table records under 200,000 distinct CDR3 sequences, about 15% of them present only once. Sequencing used CD8+ T cells from PBMCs. The receptors come from a human donor in good health (CMV status not recorded). Some clones in this sample may be carry-over from other donors' samples. CDR3s include the opening cysteine and the closing phenylalanine or tryptophan. D genes are given only for firm matches. Not all rows give a size; the values are once, few, many and, for expanded clones, a class.

many,TRBV7-2,TRBJ2-5,-,TGTGCCAGCACCTCTAACGGCCAAGAGACCCAGTACTTC,CASTSNGQETQYF
-,TRBV5-6,TRBJ2-5,-,TGTGCCAGCAGCCGAGGGGGGATGGCCGGGACCCAGTACTTC,CASSRGGMAGTQYF
few,TRBV7-2,TRBJ2-7,-,TGTGCCAGCAGCCCCGAGGCGGGTGGATGGGAGCAGTACTTC,CASSPEAGGWEQYF
few,TRBV9,TRBJ2-1,-,TGTGCCAGCAGCCTGGAGGGGTTAGTTAGGGACAATGAGCAGTTCTTC,CASSLEGLVRDNEQFF
-,TRBV6-4,TRBJ2-4,TRBD1,TGTGCCAGCAGTCTCAGGACAGGGTCGGACATTCAGTACTTC,CASSLRTGSDIQYF
-,TRBV28,TRBJ1-1,-,TGTGCCAGCAGCTCGCCCGGAAGTGAAGCTTTCTTT,CASSSPGSEAFF
-,TRBV7-3,TRBJ2-7,TRBD2,TGTGCCAGCAGCTTAAGAGCGGGGCTCTACGAGCAGTACTTC,CASSLRAGLYEQYF
-,TRBV7-2,TRBJ2-5,-,TGTGCCAGCAGCAAAACTGCCGGTCAAGAGACCCAGTACTTC,CASSKTAGQETQYF
-,TRBV7-9,TRBJ1-2,-,TGTGCCAGCAGCCGGAGGGAAGGACGCGTTACCTATGGCTACACCTTC,CASSRREGRVTYGYTF
-,TRBV27,TRBJ2-6,TRBD1,TGTGCCAGCAGTTCCACCGGGACAGGTCCCTCTGGGGCCAACGTCCTGACTTTC,CASSSTGTGPSGANVLTF
many,TRBV7-2,TRBJ2-1,-,TGTGCCAGCAGCTTATCCTATGAGCAGTTCTTC,CASSLSYEQFF
few,TRBV28,TRBJ2-1,-,TGTGCCAGCAGTTTATTTTTTGGTGAGCAGTTCTTC,CASSLFFGEQFF
few,TRBV20-1,TRBJ1-1,TRBD1,TGCAGTGCGGCCACAGGGGACACTGAAGCTTTCTTT,CSAATGDTEAFF
-,TRBV28,TRBJ2-1,-,TGTGCCAGCAGGCCTAGTGATTACAATGAGCAGATCTTC,CASRPSDYNEQIF
-,TRBV20-1,TRBJ2-1,-,TGCAGGGACAGTTACAATGAGCAGTTCTTC,CRDSYNEQFF
few,TRBV4-2,TRBJ2-5,-,TGTGCCAGCAGCCAAGTCGAGGGACAAGAGACCCAGTACTTC,CASSQVEGQETQYF
-,TRBV12-3/TRBV12-4,TRBJ2-4,TRBD1,TGTGCCAGCAGTTATGCAGGGGGAAACATTCAGTACTTC,CASSYAGGNIQYF
-,TRBV27,TRBJ2-1,TRBD2,TGTGCCAGCAGTGGACTAGTGGGTCCCAATGAGCAGTTCTTC,CASSGLVGPNEQFF
many,TRBV7-2,TRBJ2-1,-,TGTGCCCCCGGAGGGGCGGAGTTCTTC,CAPGGAEFF
few,TRBV4-1,TRBJ2-7,-,TGCGCCAGCAGCCAAGATGGGTACGAGCAGTACTTC,CASSQDGYEQYF
-,TRBV6-4,TRBJ2-1,TRBD2,TGTGCCAGCAGTGACAGGCTAGCGGCCTACAATGAGCAGTTCTTC,CASSDRLAAYNEQFF
few,TRBV5-3,TRBJ2-1,TRBD2,TGTGCCAGAAGCTTGTGCCAGCGGGATATCTGTGAGCAGTTCTTC,CARSLCQRDICEQFF
many,TRBV28,TRBJ2-3,-,TGTGCCAGCAGACCTGACCGGGACTTACTCACAGATACGCAGTATTTT,CASRPDRDLLTDTQYF
-,TRBV14,TRBJ2-7,TRBD1,TGTGCCAGCAGCCATACGGACAGGGTCTACGAGCAGTACTTC,CASSHTDRVYEQYF
-,TRBV6-1,TRBJ2-3,TRBD2,TGTGCCAGCAGTGACCCCGAAGCGGGAGGGCCGAGGTTAGATACGCAGTATTTT,CASSDPEAGGPRLDTQYF
-,TRBV12-3/TRBV12-4,TRBJ2-1,-,TGTGCCAGCAGTTTAGTTGGACTCGACAATGAGCAGTTCTTC,CASSLVGLDNEQFF